A single sample gave rise to the 22 T cell receptor beta chains below, sequenced in a study of T cells in Graves' hyperthyroidism and ophthalmopathy. It was RNA transcripts that yielded the amplified TCR beta CDR3 regions. Using the HTBI primer set, a first-round RT-PCR was run on the TCR CDR3. Via MiXCR, TCRdb re-called the multiplex PCR reads, giving one row per CDR3 protein. In the table there are about 510,000 distinct CDR3 sequences, around 13% of which are singletons. The source material was blood. The receptors derive from a woman between 40 and 50 years old with Graves' hyperthyroidism.

V and J are TRBV3-1 and TRBJ2-4; no clear D gene. V lost 1 base and J 0 bases, leaving 4 bases between the germline ends. The germline CDR1 and CDR2 sequences are LGHDT and YNNKEL (reference sequence). This CDR3 is 14 amino acids long. DNA for the CDR3: TGTGCCAGCAGCCAAGGCATAGCCAAAAACATTCAGTACTTC. Its protein product is CASSQGIAKNIQYF.

V is TRBV7-2 and J is TRBJ2-3, with 8 bases fitting TRBD2. This CDR3 has 16 residues. The germline V gene has CDR1 SGHTA and CDR2 FQGNSA. V lost 2 bases, J lost 3 bases, and 7 bases stayed unmatched. Here the CDR3 DNA reads TGTGCCAGCAGCTTAAGGACGGGGGGGCCTACAGATACGCAGTATTTT. Translated: CASSLRTGGPTDTQYF.

The chain combines TRBV5-6 with TRBJ1-2, with D perhaps matching TRBD1 (5 bases). The V gene's germline CDR1 is SGHDT and CDR2 YYEEEE. The CDR3 totals 14 residues. Trimming shortened V by 0 bases and J by 8 bases, and 14 bases separated the two germline ends. CDR3 nucleotides: TGTGCCAGCAGCTTGGAGAGTGGGGCGCGGGGCTACACCTTC. It codes for CASSLESGARGYTF.

This clonotype showed up many times. The junction shows a germline mismatch at one end, possibly a read error. CDR3 amino acids: CASSSGTSTDTQYF. DNA of the CDR3: TGTGCCAGCAGCAGCGGGACTAGCACAGATACGCAGTATTTT. The V gene is TRBV5-1, the J gene TRBJ2-3, with TRBD2 identical over 7 bases. CDR3 length equals 14 residues. Germline V gene lookup returns CDR1 SGHRS and CDR2 YFSETQ.

The J gene is TRBJ2-7, the V gene TRBV5-1, with 7 bases fitting TRBD2. CDR1 is SGHRS and CDR2 is YFSETQ in the germline V gene. This CDR3 has 14 amino acids. With 2 bases clipped from V and 5 bases from J, the junction kept 7 bases outside the gene matches. The CDR3 region is CASSFGGGVNEQYF. DNA for the CDR3: TGCGCCAGCAGCTTCGGTGGGGGGGTGAACGAGCAGTACTTC.

This clonotype appeared once. The CDR3, as DNA: TGTGCCAGCAGCCCCCGGGGACAGGGGGCGCATAGCAATCAGCCCCAGCATTTT. Amino acids: CASSPRGQGAHSNQPQHF. The chain links TRBV28 to TRBJ1-5; TRBD1 matches at 12 bases. The germline CDR1 and CDR2 sequences are MDHEN and SYDVKM. Trimming at V came to 6 bases and at J to 0 bases, leaving 9 bases not matched to a gene. The CDR3 runs 18 residues.

The chain recombines TRBV27 with TRBJ1-6; D gene unclear. The CDR3 spans 17 residues. Germline V gene lookup returns CDR1 MNHEY and CDR2 SMNVEV (reference sequence). Trimming cost V 6 bases and J 9 bases, with 24 bases left between them. The CDR3 here is CASRNFGRQDPVSPLHF. DNA of the CDR3: TGTGCCAGCAGAAACTTTGGACGGCAAGACCCCGTTTCACCCCTCCACTTT.

There are a few counts of this clonotype. This clone may be a read error of a much larger clone one base away. The gene calls are TRBV7-2 and TRBJ2-3; 10 nucleotides match TRBD2. In germline, CDR1 is SGHTA, CDR2 FQGNSA. The CDR3 loop spans 16 amino acids. J lost 4 bases, V lost 2 bases, and 6 bases had no gene match. The CDR3 DNA follows: TGTACCAGCAGCTTATCTCCTAGCGGGAGTGCAGATACGCAGTATTTT. Its translation is CTSSLSPSGSADTQYF. Drawing the rest from reference TRBV7-2 and TRBJ2-3, the complete variable domain is GAGVSQSPSNKVTEKGKDVELRCDPISGHTALYWYRQSLGQGLEFLIYFQGNSAPDKSGLPSDRFSAERTGGSVSTLTIQRTQQEDSAVYLCTSSLSPSGSADTQYFGPGTRLTVL.

The sample holds many counts of this clonotype. The J gene is TRBJ2-7, the V gene TRBV18; no firm D call. The CDR3 covers 14 residues. V lost 3 bases and J 6 bases, leaving 15 bases between the germline ends. Per germline, CDR1 KGHSH and CDR2 LQKENI. This chain's CDR3 is CASSPRSGPGEQYF. CDR3 in DNA: TGTGCCAGCTCACCCAGATCCGGACCGGGCGAGCAGTACTTC.

This clonotype has a count of ten or more. The chain links TRBV7-2 to TRBJ1-1; TRBD1 agrees at 8 bases. Losses at the gene ends were 1 base for V and 2 bases for J; bases not matched to a gene: 3. The germline CDR1 and CDR2 sequences are SGHTA and FQGNSA. CDR3 size: 15 residues. CDR3 in DNA: TGTGCCAGCAGCTTAGATGCAGGGGGCAACACTGAAGCTTTCTTT. It codes for CASSLDAGGNTEAFF.

The chain recombines TRBV29-1 with TRBJ2-5; weak D call: TRBD2 (6 bases). Germline V gene data show CDR1 as SQVTM and CDR2 as ANQGSEA. The germline V and J ends were trimmed by 1 base and 4 bases, with 13 bases remaining between them. CDR3 size: 14 residues. Here the CDR3 reads CSVEAPNGGETQYF. CDR3 nucleotides: TGCAGCGTTGAAGCTCCGAACGGGGGAGAGACCCAGTACTTC.

V gene TRBV25-1 combines with J gene TRBJ1-3; no clear D. The CDR3 covers 15 residues. V was trimmed by 3 bases and J by 0 bases, leaving 9 bases between them. The germline V gene has CDR1 MGHDK and CDR2 SYGVNS. The CDR3, as DNA: TGTGCCAGCAGTGATTCCAGGTCCTCTGGAAACACCATATATTTT. It yields the protein CASSDSRSSGNTIYF. Full variable domain (outside the CDR3, taken from reference TRBV25-1 and TRBJ1-3): EADIYQTPRYLVIGTGKKITLECSQTMGHDKMYWYQQDPGMELHLIHYSYGVNSTEKGDLSSESTVSRIRTEHFPLTLESARPSHTSQYLCASSDSRSSGNTIYFGEGSWLTVV.

This clonotype was seen many times. Here the CDR3 DNA reads TGTGCCAGCAGTTTAGCAGCCTTCAACTCCTACGAGCAGTACTTC. Its protein is CASSLAAFNSYEQYF. The rearrangement uses TRBV27 and TRBJ2-7; no definite D call. In germline, CDR1 is MNHEY, CDR2 SMNVEV (reference sequence). V was cut by 2 bases and J by 0 bases, with 11 bases left in between. The CDR3 has 15 residues.

This chain links TRBV29-1 with TRBJ1-4; D gene uncertain. Deletions cut 5 bases from V and 7 bases from J, with 14 bases between. Germline CDR1 is SQVTM and CDR2 is ANQGSEA. The CDR3 covers 13 residues. The CDR3 protein is CSVLTRLSEKLFF. The CDR3 region has the DNA TGCAGCGTTCTTACTCGGCTTAGTGAAAAACTGTTTTTT.

The chain couples TRBV4-1 to TRBJ1-5; D remains ambiguous. The CDR3 has 14 residues. Per germline, CDR1 MGHRA and CDR2 YSYEKL. Trimming cost V 4 bases and J 0 bases, with 7 bases left between them. In DNA form, the CDR3 reads TGCGCCAGCAGCCCGGAATATAGCAATCAGCCCCAGCATTTT. Encoded protein: CASSPEYSNQPQHF.

This clonotype has at least ten counts. The CDR3 region is CASSTRQVSSYNEQFF. As DNA, the CDR3 is TGTGCCAGCAGTACAAGACAGGTGAGCTCCTACAATGAGCAGTTCTTC. The J gene is TRBJ2-1, the V gene TRBV28; TRBD1 might be the D (6 bases). Trimming pared 5 bases from V and 0 bases from J, leaving 14 bases between. The CDR3 has 16 residues. Germline V lookup: CDR1 MDHEN, CDR2 SYDVKM.

This clonotype has at least ten counts. This rearrangement joins TRBV7-8 to TRBJ1-1; D remains unclear. Germline CDR1 is SGHVS and CDR2 is FQNEAQ. This CDR3 comprises 13 residues. Trimming pared 2 bases from V and 5 bases from J, leaving 9 bases between. DNA for the CDR3: TGTGCCAGCAGCTTAAACATCGGGACTGAAGCTTTCTTT. This encodes CASSLNIGTEAFF.

This clonotype was recorded at least ten times. The chain carries TRBV20-1 and TRBJ2-7; D is uncertain. Germline lookup yields CDR1 DFQATT and CDR2 SNEGSKA (reference sequence). V lost 3 bases and J lost 5, with 5 bases in between. This CDR3 spans 10 amino acids. The CDR3 protein is CSASGDEQYF. In DNA form, the CDR3 reads TGCAGTGCTAGTGGAGACGAGCAGTACTTC.

Notes on this clonotype: Sequence at one end of the junction differs from germline and may be a read error. The CDR3 loop reads CASSDGPGWRSLF. Here the CDR3 DNA reads TGTGCCAGCAGTGATGGACCGGGCTGGAGGAGCCTTTTT. The V gene is TRBV6-1, the J gene TRBJ2-2, with D possibly matching TRBD2 (5 bases). The CDR3 runs to 13 residues. Per germline, CDR1 MNHNS and CDR2 SASEGT.

Regarding this clonotype: This clone may be a read error of a much larger clone one base away. J is TRBJ2-5 and V is TRBV14; D may be TRBD1 (7 bases). The CDR3 spans 17 residues. Germline CDR1 is SGHDN and CDR2 is FVKESK. The CDR3 DNA reads as TGTGCCAGCAGCCTACGGCGGGACAGCGGAGAAATAGAGACCCAGCACTTC. Protein: CASSLRRDSGEIETQHF.

This clonotype showed up many times. The V call is TRBV18, the J call TRBJ1-1, with 7 nucleotides matching TRBD1. After removal of 8 bases from V and 5 bases from J, the junction contained 5 bases not matched to a gene. The CDR3 loop spans 12 amino acids. Germline V gene data show CDR1 as KGHSH and CDR2 as LQKENI. The CDR3 DNA is TGTGCCAGCATCATGGGACAGACTGAAGCTTTCTTT. Protein: CASIMGQTEAFF.

This clonotype occurred many times. CDR3 coding DNA: TGCGCCAGCAGCACCGCAGGGAGCTCTGGAAACACCATATATTTT. Translating gives CASSTAGSSGNTIYF. The V call is TRBV5-1, the J call TRBJ1-3, with D possibly matching TRBD1 (5 bases). Germline CDR1 SGHRS, CDR2 YFSETQ. This CDR3 has 15 amino acids. V shed 4 bases and J shed 0 bases, with 11 bases lying between them.